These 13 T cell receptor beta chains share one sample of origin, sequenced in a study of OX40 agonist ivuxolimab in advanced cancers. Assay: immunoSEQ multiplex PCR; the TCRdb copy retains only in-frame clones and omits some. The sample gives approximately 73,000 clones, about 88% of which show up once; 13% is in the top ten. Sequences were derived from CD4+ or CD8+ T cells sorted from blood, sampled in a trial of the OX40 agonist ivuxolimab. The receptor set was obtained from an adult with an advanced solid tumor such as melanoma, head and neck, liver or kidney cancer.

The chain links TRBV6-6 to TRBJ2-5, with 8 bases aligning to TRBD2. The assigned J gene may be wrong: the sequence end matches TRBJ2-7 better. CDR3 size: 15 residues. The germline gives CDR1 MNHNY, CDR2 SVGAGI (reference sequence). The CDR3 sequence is CASSYLSGTNYEQYF. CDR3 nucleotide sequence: TGTGCCAGCAGTTACCTTAGCGGGACCAACTACGAGCAGTACTTC.

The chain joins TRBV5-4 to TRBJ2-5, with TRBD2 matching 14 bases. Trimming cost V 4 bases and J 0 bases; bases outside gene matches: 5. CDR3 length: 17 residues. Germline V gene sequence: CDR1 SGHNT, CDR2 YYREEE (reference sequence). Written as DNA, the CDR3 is TGTGCCAGCAGCCCCGGACTAGCGGGAGGCCACCAAGAGACCCAGTACTTC. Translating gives CASSPGLAGGHQETQYF.

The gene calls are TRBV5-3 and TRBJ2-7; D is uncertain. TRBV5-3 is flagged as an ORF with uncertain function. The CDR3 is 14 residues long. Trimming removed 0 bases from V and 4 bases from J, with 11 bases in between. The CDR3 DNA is TGTGCCAGAAGCTTGGCCGGTCAGACGTACGAGCAGTACTTC. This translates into CARSLAGQTYEQYF.

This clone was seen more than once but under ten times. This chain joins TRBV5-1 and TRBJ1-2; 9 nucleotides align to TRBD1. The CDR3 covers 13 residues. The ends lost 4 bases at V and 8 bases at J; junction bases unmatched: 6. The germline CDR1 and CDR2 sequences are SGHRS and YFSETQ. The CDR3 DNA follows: TGCGCCAGCAGCCTACAGGGGGCGGACGGCTACACCTTC. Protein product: CASSLQGADGYTF.

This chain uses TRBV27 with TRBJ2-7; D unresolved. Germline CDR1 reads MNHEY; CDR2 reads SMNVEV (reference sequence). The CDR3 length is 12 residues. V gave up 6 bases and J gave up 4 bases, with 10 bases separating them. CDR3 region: CASRDQAYEQYF. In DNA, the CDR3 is TGTGCCAGCAGGGACCAAGCTTACGAGCAGTACTTC.

This CDR3 is CAISERKEAYNEQFF. The CDR3 nucleotides read TGTGCCATCAGTGAGAGGAAGGAAGCTTACAATGAGCAGTTCTTC. V gene TRBV10-3 combines with J gene TRBJ2-1; no reliable D call. V shed 2 bases and J shed 4 bases, with 12 bases lying between them. Looked up from germline, CDR1 is ENHRY and CDR2 is SYGVKD. The CDR3 runs to 15 residues.

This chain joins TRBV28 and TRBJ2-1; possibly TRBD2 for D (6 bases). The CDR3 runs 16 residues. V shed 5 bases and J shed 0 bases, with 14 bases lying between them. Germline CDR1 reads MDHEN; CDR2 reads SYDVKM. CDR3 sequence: CASSPDSGTSYNEQFF. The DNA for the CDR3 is TGTGCCAGCAGTCCCGATAGCGGAACCTCCTACAATGAGCAGTTCTTC. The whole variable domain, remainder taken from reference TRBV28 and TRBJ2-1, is DVKVTQSSRYLVKRTGEKVFLECVQDMDHENMFWYRQDPGLGLRLIYFSYDVKMKEKGDIPEGYSVSREKKERFSLILESASTNQTSMYLCASSPDSGTSYNEQFFGPGTRLTVL.

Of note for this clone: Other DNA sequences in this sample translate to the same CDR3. In DNA, the CDR3 is TGCGCCAGCAGCTCCACTAGCGGGTCTTCCTACGAGCAGTACTTC. Its translation is CASSSTSGSSYEQYF. J is TRBJ2-7 and V is TRBV4-1; 9 nucleotides line up with TRBD2. Germline lookup yields CDR1 MGHRA and CDR2 YSYEKL. The CDR3 extends over 15 amino acids. The ends lost 5 bases at V and 1 base at J; junction bases unmatched: 6.

CDR3 loop: CASSYLLTGSLYGYTF. CDR3 nucleotide sequence: TGTGCCAGCAGTTACCTCCTGACAGGATCCCTCTATGGCTACACCTTC. V is TRBV6-6 and J is TRBJ1-2; maybe TRBD1 (6 bases). Trimming took 2 bases from V and 4 from J, leaving 17 bases between them. The germline V gene has CDR1 MNHNY and CDR2 SVGAGI (reference sequence). The CDR3 extends over 16 amino acids.

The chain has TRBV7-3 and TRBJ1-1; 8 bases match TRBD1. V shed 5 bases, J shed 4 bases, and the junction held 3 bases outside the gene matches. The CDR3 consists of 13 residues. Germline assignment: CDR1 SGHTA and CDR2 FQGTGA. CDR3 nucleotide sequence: TGTGCCAGCAGCCGCGGGACAGGCACTGAAGCTTTCTTT. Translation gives CASSRGTGTEAFF.

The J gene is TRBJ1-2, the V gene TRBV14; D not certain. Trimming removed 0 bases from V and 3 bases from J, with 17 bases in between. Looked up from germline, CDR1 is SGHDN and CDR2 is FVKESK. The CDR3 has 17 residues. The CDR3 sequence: CASSQDIVIKGYYGYTF. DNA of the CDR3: TGTGCCAGCAGCCAAGATATAGTAATTAAGGGCTACTATGGCTACACCTTC.

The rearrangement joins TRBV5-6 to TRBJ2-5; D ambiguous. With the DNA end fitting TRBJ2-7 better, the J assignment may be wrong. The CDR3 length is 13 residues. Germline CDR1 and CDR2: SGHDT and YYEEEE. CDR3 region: CASSLAWAYEQYF. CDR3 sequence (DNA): TGTGCCAGCAGCTTGGCTTGGGCCTACGAGCAGTACTTC.

CDR3 in amino acids: CASSVQGFNDEQYF. In DNA, the CDR3 is TGTGCCAGCAGCGTCCAGGGGTTTAACGACGAGCAGTACTTC. The chain links TRBV9 to TRBJ2-7, with a tentative D call TRBD1 (6 bases). Germline V gene data show CDR1 as SGDLS and CDR2 as YYNGEE. The V and J ends lost 2 bases and 5 bases respectively, with 14 bases between them. The length of the CDR3 is 14 residues. Full variable domain (remainder filled in from reference TRBV9 and TRBJ2-7): DSGVTQTPKHLITATGQRVTLRCSPRSGDLSVYWYQQSLDQGLQFLIQYYNGEERAKGNILERFSAQQFPDLHSELNLSSLELGDSALYFCASSVQGFNDEQYFGPGTRLTVT.